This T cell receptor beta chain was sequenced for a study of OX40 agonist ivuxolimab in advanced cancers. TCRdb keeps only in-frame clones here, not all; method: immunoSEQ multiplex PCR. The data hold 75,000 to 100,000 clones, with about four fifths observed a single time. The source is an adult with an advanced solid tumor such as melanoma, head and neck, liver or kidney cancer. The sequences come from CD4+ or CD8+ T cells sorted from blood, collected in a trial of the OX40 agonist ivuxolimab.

Here the CDR3 reads CASSQDEREQYF. The CDR3 DNA reads as TGCGCCAGCAGCCAAGACGAGAGAGAGCAGTACTTC. The rearrangement links TRBV4-3 to TRBJ2-7; D is undetermined. The CDR3 is 12 amino acids. Germline V gene lookup returns CDR1 LGHNA and CDR2 YSLEER. V was pared by 0 bases and J by 7 bases, with 7 bases between.